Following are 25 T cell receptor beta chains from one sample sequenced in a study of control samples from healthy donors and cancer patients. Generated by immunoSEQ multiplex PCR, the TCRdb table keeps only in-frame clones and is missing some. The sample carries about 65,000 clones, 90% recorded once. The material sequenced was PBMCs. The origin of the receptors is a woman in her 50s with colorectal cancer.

The CDR3: CASSHGTGATGANVLTF. The CDR3 DNA is TGTGCCAGCAGCCACGGGACAGGGGCAACTGGGGCCAACGTCCTGACTTTC. This chain links TRBV3-1 (or the pseudogene TRBV3-2) with TRBJ2-6, with 10 nucleotides matching TRBD1. The CDR3 extends over 17 amino acids. Germline V CDR1 and CDR2: LGHDT, YNNKEL (reference sequence). V trimming: 3 bases; J trimming: 2 bases; junction bases outside the gene matches: 4.

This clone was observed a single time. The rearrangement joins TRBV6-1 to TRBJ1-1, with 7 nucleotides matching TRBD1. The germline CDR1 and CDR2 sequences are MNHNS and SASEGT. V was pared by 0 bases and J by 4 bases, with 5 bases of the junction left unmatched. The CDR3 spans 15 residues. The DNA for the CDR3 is TGTGCCAGCAGTGAAGCTGGGACAGAGGCCACTGAAGCTTTCTTT. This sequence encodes CASSEAGTEATEAFF.

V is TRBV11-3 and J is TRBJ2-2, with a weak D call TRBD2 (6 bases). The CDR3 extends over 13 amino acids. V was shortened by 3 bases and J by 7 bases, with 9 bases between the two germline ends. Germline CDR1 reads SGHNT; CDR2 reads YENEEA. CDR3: CASSFGGVGELFF. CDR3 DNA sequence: TGTGCCAGCAGCTTCGGAGGGGTCGGGGAGCTGTTTTTT.

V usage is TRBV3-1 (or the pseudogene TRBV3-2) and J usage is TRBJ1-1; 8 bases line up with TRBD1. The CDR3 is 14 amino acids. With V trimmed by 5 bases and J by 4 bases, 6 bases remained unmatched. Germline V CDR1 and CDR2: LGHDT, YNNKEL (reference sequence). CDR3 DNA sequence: TGTGCCAGCAGCGCCCCTACAGGGGGCACTGAAGCTTTCTTT. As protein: CASSAPTGGTEAFF.

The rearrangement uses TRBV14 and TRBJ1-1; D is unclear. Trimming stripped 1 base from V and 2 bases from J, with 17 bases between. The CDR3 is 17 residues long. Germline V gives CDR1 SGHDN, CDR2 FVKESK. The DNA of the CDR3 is TGTGCCAGCAGCCAAGGAAGCCGTCATTGGGGTAACACTGAAGCTTTCTTT. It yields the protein CASSQGSRHWGNTEAFF.

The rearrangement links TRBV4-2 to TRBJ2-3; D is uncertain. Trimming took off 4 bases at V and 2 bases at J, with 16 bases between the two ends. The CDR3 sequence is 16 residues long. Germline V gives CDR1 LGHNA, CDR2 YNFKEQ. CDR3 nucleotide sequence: TGTGCCAGCAGCCCACAACCTAGACCTTTCACAGATACGCAGTATTTT. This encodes CASSPQPRPFTDTQYF.

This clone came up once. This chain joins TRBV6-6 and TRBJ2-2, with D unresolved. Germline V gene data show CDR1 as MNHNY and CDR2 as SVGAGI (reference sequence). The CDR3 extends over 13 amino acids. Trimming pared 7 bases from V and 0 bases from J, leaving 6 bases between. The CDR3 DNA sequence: TGTGCCAGCACTCACCCGAACACCGGGGAGCTGTTTTTT. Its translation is CASTHPNTGELFF.

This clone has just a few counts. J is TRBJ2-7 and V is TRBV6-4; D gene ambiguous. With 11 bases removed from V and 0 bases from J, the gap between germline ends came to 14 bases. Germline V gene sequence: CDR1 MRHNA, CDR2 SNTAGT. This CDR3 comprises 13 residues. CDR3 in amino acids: CAPRVPSSYEQYF. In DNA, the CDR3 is TGTGCCCCCCGGGTCCCAAGCTCCTACGAGCAGTACTTC.

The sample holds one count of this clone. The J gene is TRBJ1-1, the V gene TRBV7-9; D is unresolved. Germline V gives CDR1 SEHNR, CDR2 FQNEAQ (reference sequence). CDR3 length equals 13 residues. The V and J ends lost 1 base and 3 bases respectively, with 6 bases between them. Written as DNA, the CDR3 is TGTGCCAGCAGCTTAGGGTCCGACACTGAAGCTTTCTTT. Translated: CASSLGSDTEAFF. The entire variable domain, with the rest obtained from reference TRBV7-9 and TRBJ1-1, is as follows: DTGVSQNPRHKITKRGQNVTFRCDPISEHNRLYWYRQTLGQGPEFLTYFQNEAQLEKSRLLSDRFSAERPKGSFSTLEIQRTEQGDSAMYLCASSLGSDTEAFFGQGTRLTVV.

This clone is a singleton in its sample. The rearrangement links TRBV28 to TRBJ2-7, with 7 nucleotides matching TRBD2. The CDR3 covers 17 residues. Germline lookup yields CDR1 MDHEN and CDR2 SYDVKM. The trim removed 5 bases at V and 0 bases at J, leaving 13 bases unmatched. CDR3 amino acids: CASSTRGRREPSYEQYF. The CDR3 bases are TGTGCCAGCAGTACCCGGGGCAGGCGGGAGCCCTCCTACGAGCAGTACTTC.

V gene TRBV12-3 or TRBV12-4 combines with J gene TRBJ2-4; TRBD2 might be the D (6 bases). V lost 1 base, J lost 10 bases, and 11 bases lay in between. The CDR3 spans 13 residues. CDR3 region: CASSLGREEIQYF. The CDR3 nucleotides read TGTGCCAGCAGTTTAGGGAGGGAAGAGATTCAGTACTTC.

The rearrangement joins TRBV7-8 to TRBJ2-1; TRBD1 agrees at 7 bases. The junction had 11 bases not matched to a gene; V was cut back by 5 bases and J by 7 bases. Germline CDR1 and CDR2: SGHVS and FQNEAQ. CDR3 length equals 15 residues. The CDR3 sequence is CASSQPGQTMNEQFF. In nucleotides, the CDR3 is TGTGCCAGCAGCCAACCGGGACAGACTATGAATGAGCAGTTCTTC.

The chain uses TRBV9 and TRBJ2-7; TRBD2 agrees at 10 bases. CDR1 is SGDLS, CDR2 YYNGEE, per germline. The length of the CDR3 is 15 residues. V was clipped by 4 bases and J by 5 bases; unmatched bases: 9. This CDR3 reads CASSPGLAGVHEQYF. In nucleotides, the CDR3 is TGTGCCAGCAGCCCCGGTCTAGCGGGAGTCCACGAGCAGTACTTC.

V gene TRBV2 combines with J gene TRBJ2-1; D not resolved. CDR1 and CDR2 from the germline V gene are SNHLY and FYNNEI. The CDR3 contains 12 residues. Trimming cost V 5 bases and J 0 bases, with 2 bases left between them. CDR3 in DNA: TGTGCCAGCAGTATCTCCTACAATGAGCAGTTCTTC. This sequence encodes CASSISYNEQFF.

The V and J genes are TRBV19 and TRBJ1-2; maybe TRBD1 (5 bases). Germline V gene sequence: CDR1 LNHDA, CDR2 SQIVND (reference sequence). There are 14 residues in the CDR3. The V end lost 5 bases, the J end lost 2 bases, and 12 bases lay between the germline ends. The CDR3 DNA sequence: TGTGCCAGTAGTCGGGACGTCGGAAACTATGGCTACACCTTC. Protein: CASSRDVGNYGYTF.

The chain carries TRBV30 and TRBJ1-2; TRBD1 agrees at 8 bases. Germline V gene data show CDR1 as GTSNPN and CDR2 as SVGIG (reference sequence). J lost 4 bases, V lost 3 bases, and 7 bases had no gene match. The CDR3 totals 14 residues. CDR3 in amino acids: CAWRVTGARYGYTF. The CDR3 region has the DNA TGTGCCTGGAGAGTGACAGGGGCACGCTATGGCTACACCTTC.

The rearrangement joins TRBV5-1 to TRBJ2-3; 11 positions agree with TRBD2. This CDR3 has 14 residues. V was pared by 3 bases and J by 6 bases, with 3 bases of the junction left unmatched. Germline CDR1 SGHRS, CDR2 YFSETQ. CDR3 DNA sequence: TGCGCCAGCAGCTCGCTAGCGGGGGGTGATACGCAGTATTTT. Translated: CASSSLAGGDTQYF.

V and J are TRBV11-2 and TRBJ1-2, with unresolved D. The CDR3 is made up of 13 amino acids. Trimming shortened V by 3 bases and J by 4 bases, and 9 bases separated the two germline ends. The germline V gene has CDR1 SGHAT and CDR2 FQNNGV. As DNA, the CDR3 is TGTGCCAGCAGCTTGGCCAGCAGCTATGGCTACACCTTC. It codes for CASSLASSYGYTF.

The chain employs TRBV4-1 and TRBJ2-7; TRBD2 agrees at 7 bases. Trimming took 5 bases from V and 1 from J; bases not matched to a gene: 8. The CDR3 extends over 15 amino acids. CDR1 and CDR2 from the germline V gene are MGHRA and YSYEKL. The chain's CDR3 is CASSKGGSGSYEQYF. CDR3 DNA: TGCGCCAGCAGCAAGGGAGGGTCCGGTTCCTACGAGCAGTACTTC.

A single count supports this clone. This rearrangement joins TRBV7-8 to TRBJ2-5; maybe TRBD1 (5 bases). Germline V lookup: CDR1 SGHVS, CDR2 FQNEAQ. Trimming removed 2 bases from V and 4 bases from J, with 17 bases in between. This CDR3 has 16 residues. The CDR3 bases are TGTGCCAGCAGCTTAAGTGGCCTGGGAAGGGGAGAGACCCAGTACTTC. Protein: CASSLSGLGRGETQYF.

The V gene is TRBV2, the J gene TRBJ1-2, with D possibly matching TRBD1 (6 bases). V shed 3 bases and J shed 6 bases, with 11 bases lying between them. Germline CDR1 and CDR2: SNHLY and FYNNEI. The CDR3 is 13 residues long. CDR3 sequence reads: CASSDWGANGYTF. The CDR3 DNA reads TGTGCCAGCAGTGATTGGGGGGCAAATGGCTACACCTTC.

The DNA of the CDR3 is TGTGCCAGCAGCCATATGTCCGCAGCCTCCGGCTACACCTTC. Encoded protein: CASSHMSAASGYTF. The genes are TRBV14 and TRBJ1-2, with D hard to call. The V end was cut by 3 bases, the J end by 8 bases, with 16 bases between. Germline V gene sequence: CDR1 SGHDN, CDR2 FVKESK. The CDR3 loop spans 14 amino acids. The variable domain in full, with the rest retrieved from reference TRBV14 and TRBJ1-2, is EAGVTQFPSHSVIEKGQTVTLRCDPISGHDNLYWYRRVMGKEIKFLLHFVKESKQDESGMPNNRFLAERTGGTYSTLKVQPAELEDSGVYFCASSHMSAASGYTFGSGTRLTVV.

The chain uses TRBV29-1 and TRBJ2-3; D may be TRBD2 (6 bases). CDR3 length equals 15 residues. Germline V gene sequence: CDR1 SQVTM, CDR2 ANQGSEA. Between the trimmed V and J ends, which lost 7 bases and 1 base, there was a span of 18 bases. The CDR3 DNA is TGCAGCGGCGCCACTTTTGGCGGGGGCACAGATACGCAGTATTTT. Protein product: CSGATFGGGTDTQYF.

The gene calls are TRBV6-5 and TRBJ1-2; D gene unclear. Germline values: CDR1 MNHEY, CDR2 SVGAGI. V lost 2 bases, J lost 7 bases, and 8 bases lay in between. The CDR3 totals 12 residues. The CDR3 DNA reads TGTGCCAGCAGTTACGGGTCGGGTGGCTACACCTTC. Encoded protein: CASSYGSGGYTF.

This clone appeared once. The CDR3 protein is CASSQVTRGRRTEAFF. The CDR3 DNA is TGTGCCAGCAGCCAGGTTACCAGGGGGCGGAGGACTGAAGCTTTCTTT. V is TRBV3-1 (or the pseudogene TRBV3-2) and J is TRBJ1-1; TRBD1 agrees at 8 bases. Looked up from germline, CDR1 is LGHDT and CDR2 is YNNKEL (reference sequence). The trim removed 3 bases at V and 5 bases at J, leaving 11 bases unmatched. CDR3 length equals 16 residues.